The 21 T cell receptor beta chains given below trace back to one sample, sequenced in a study of human T cells and chemical hapten exposure. Time point in this sample: pre-sensitization, week 0. Treatment of the sample: therapeutic diphenylcyclopropenone sensitization with weekly scalp DPC. Each CDR3 protein is one row after TCRdb ran MiXCR on the RACE reads. The sample yields approximately 400,000 distinct CDR3 sequences, roughly 4.6% seen once. This specimen was whole blood, taken in connection with sensitization to the hapten diphenylcyclopropenone (DPC). Source of these receptors: a woman between 50 and 59 years old with alopecia areata. Some clones in this sample may be carry-over from other donors' samples.

This clonotype was counted many times. The chain joins TRBV20-1 to TRBJ2-3; 12 nucleotides align to TRBD2. CDR3 length equals 15 residues. Unmatched junction bases numbered 7, after V lost 5 bases and J lost 4 bases. Per the germline V gene, CDR1 is DFQATT and CDR2 is SNEGSKA (reference sequence). In DNA form, the CDR3 reads TGCAGTGCTGGGCCTAGCGGGGGGGCCCCAGATACGCAGTATTTT. Its protein is CSAGPSGGAPDTQYF.

The chain recombines TRBV28 with TRBJ1-6; no clear D. The CDR3 runs to 15 residues. Deletions cut 2 bases from V and 7 bases from J, with 12 bases between. CDR1 is MDHEN, CDR2 SYDVKM, per germline. For the CDR3, the DNA is TGTGCCAGCAGTTTAGTGTCAGGCGGAAATTCACCCCTCCACTTT. Its translation is CASSLVSGGNSPLHF.

This rearrangement joins TRBV3-1 to TRBJ1-2; no clear D gene. This CDR3 region has 16 residues. V lost 0 bases, J lost 8 bases, and 19 bases lay in between. Germline assignment: CDR1 LGHDT and CDR2 YNNKEL (reference sequence). The CDR3 is CASSQDTGSTSDGYTF. CDR3 nucleotide sequence: TGTGCCAGCAGCCAAGATACTGGTTCGACGTCAGACGGCTACACCTTC.

In this sample, this clonotype turned up many times. CDR3 nucleotides: TGTGCCAGCAGCTTCAGGGGGCCTGCCTCCTACGAGCAGTACTTC. The encoded protein is CASSFRGPASYEQYF. The chain employs TRBV28 and TRBJ2-7; TRBD1 agrees at 8 bases. V lost 6 bases to trimming and J lost 0 bases; unmatched junction nucleotides: 7. The CDR3 consists of 15 residues. Germline V gene data show CDR1 as MDHEN and CDR2 as SYDVKM.

This clonotype was found many times. J is TRBJ2-7 and V is TRBV7-8, with 10 bases matching TRBD1. CDR1 is SGHVS and CDR2 is FQNEAQ in the germline V gene. With V trimmed by 5 bases and J by 4 bases, 11 bases remained unmatched. The CDR3 covers 16 residues. The CDR3 here is CASSHQRQGASYEQYF. The CDR3 DNA is TGTGCCAGCAGCCATCAGCGACAGGGGGCCTCGTACGAGCAGTACTTC.

This clonotype occurred many times. The chain carries TRBV6-2 or TRBV6-3 and TRBJ2-1, with 9 bases that match TRBD1. Germline V gene sequence: CDR1 MNHEY, CDR2 SVGEGT. V lost 2 bases and J lost 12; bases outside the gene matches: 14. This CDR3 has 16 amino acids. The CDR3: CASSYQGQGSIHRQFF. CDR3 sequence (DNA): TGTGCCAGCAGTTACCAAGGACAGGGGAGCATTCATAGGCAGTTCTTC.

The rearrangement joins TRBV30 to TRBJ2-1, with 10 bases lining up with TRBD2. CDR3 size: 16 residues. Looked up from germline, CDR1 is GTSNPN and CDR2 is SVGIG (reference sequence). With V trimmed by 3 bases and J by 4 bases, 9 bases remained unmatched. The CDR3, as DNA: TGTGCCTGGAGCCCTCCCGGGACTAGCGTATACAATGAGCAGTTCTTC. Translation: CAWSPPGTSVYNEQFF.

The sample holds many counts of this clonotype. The CDR3 DNA follows: TGTGCCAGCAGTAGACAGGGGTCTGGAAACACCATATATTTT. The encoded protein is CASSRQGSGNTIYF. This chain connects TRBV6-5 to TRBJ1-3; 8 nucleotides line up with TRBD1. The germline CDR1 and CDR2 sequences are MNHEY and SVGAGI. V dropped 5 bases and J dropped 1; count of bases not matched to a gene: 1. The CDR3 has 14 residues.

The chain combines TRBV29-1 with TRBJ1-1, with 11 nucleotides matching TRBD1. Germline trimming cut 3 bases from V and 8 bases from J; bases unmatched to any gene: 8. Germline CDR1 reads SQVTM; CDR2 reads ANQGSEA. CDR3 length equals 14 residues. DNA for the CDR3: TGCAGCGTTGACCAAGGACAGGGGGCGGGGGAAGCTTTCTTT. Amino acid sequence: CSVDQGQGAGEAFF. The variable domain in full, with the rest retrieved from reference TRBV29-1 and TRBJ1-1, is SAVISQKPSRDICQRGTSLTIQCQVDSQVTMMFWYRQQPGQSLTLIATANQGSEATYESGFVIDKFPISRPNLTFSTLTVSNMSPEDSSIYLCSVDQGQGAGEAFFGQGTRLTVV.

The J gene is TRBJ2-5, the V gene TRBV10-2, with TRBD2 matching 7 bases. The V segment lost 5 bases and the J segment 7 bases; nucleotides outside the gene matches: 10. Germline V CDR1 and CDR2: WSHSY, SAAADI. This CDR3 comprises 14 residues. The DNA of the CDR3 is TGCGCCAGCAGTCCGGGACTACTCCAGTCGACCCAGTACTTC. Encoded protein: CASSPGLLQSTQYF.

This clonotype was counted a few times. The junction differs from germline at one of its ends, possibly a read error. The chain links TRBV5-6 to TRBJ2-7, with D perhaps TRBD1 (5 bases). The CDR3 contains 14 residues. CDR1 and CDR2 (germline): SGHDT, YYEEEE. The CDR3 spells CVSSLGYRSYEQYF. The CDR3 nucleotides are TGTGTCAGCAGCTTGGGCTACAGGTCCTACGAGCAGTACTTC.

This clonotype showed up many times. V is TRBV7-2 and J is TRBJ1-5; TRBD1 might be the D (5 bases). The CDR3 is made up of 13 amino acids. In germline, CDR1 is SGHTA, CDR2 FQGNSA. Deletions cut 3 bases from V and 8 bases from J, with 11 bases between. This CDR3 reads CASSLAGSEPQHF. The CDR3 nucleotides read TGTGCCAGCAGCTTGGCAGGGTCCGAGCCCCAGCATTTT.

The gene calls are TRBV24-1 and TRBJ1-6, with a tentative D call TRBD1 (6 bases). The CDR3 sequence is 17 residues long. Trimming shortened V by 4 bases and J by 5 bases, and 17 bases separated the two germline ends. CDR1 is KGHDR, CDR2 SFDVKD, per germline. CDR3: CATSDRKRTEDNSPLHF. CDR3 DNA: TGTGCCACCAGTGACCGGAAAAGGACAGAGGATAATTCACCCCTCCACTTT.

This clonotype has only a few counts. This sequence joins TRBV4-1 and TRBJ2-2; 7 bases agree with TRBD1. The germline CDR1 and CDR2 sequences are MGHRA and YSYEKL. This CDR3 spans 14 amino acids. Germline trimming cut 3 bases from V and 9 bases from J; bases unmatched to any gene: 7. The CDR3 DNA reads as TGCGCCAGCAGCCAGGGGACAGAACGAAGGGAGCTGTTTTTT. This sequence encodes CASSQGTERRELFF.

This clonotype has a handful of counts. The V call is TRBV2, the J call TRBJ2-3; 7 bases are a match to TRBD1. V shed 7 bases, J shed 5 bases, and the junction held 3 bases outside the gene matches. This CDR3 contains 12 residues. Germline V gene data show CDR1 as SNHLY and CDR2 as FYNNEI. This CDR3 reads CASIQGRDTQYF. CDR3 coding DNA: TGTGCCAGCATACAGGGGAGAGATACGCAGTATTTT.

This clonotype was detected many times. The chain links TRBV2 to TRBJ2-7; D is ambiguous. The CDR3 contains 11 residues. CDR1 and CDR2 from the germline V gene are SNHLY and FYNNEI. With 7 bases removed from V and 7 bases from J, the gap between germline ends came to 11 bases. The CDR3 DNA reads as TGTGCCAGCACTTTCGTGGGGGAGCAGTACTTC. Translation: CASTFVGEQYF.

This clonotype was observed a handful of times. V gene TRBV18 combines with J gene TRBJ2-5; TRBD2 might be the D (6 bases). This CDR3 comprises 16 residues. Trimming left V 1 base short and J 1 base short, with 13 bases between. From germline, CDR1 is KGHSH and CDR2 LQKENI. This CDR3 is CASSPLPGLSQETQYF. Written as DNA, the CDR3 is TGTGCCAGCTCACCACTACCGGGACTCTCCCAAGAGACCCAGTACTTC.

V usage is TRBV20-1 and J usage is TRBJ2-7; D ambiguous. The CDR3 runs 10 residues. Germline V gives CDR1 DFQATT, CDR2 SNEGSKA (reference sequence). Trimming stripped 3 bases from V and 3 bases from J, with 3 bases between. The CDR3 is CSARDYEQYF. The CDR3 coding sequence is TGCAGTGCTAGGGACTACGAGCAGTACTTC.

The chain's CDR3 is CASGPGGETEAFF. DNA of the CDR3: TGTGCTAGTGGCCCAGGGGGAGAGACTGAAGCTTTCTTT. The chain joins TRBV12-5 to TRBJ1-1; 7 bases agree with TRBD1. V trimming: 6 bases; J trimming: 5 bases; junction bases outside the gene matches: 6. The CDR3 length is 13 residues. CDR1 and CDR2 (germline): LGHNT, FRNRAP.

Only a few counts were recorded for this clonotype. V gene TRBV2 combines with J gene TRBJ2-3; 13 nucleotides align to TRBD2. Trimming cost V 6 bases and J 7 bases; bases outside gene matches: 7. This CDR3 spans 15 amino acids. Germline V CDR1 and CDR2: SNHLY, FYNNEI. CDR3 in DNA: TGTGCCAGCAGAGGACTAGCGGGGGACCCCAATACGCAGTATTTT. Protein product: CASRGLAGDPNTQYF.

J is TRBJ2-5 and V is TRBV6-5, with D maybe TRBD1 (7 bases). CDR3 length: 14 amino acids. Trimming stripped 8 bases from V and 2 bases from J, with 15 bases between. Germline-derived CDR1 and CDR2 are MNHEY and SVGAGI. CDR3 DNA sequence: TGTGCCAGCGCCGGGGGCAGGGGGCAAGAGACCCAGTACTTC. It is translated as CASAGGRGQETQYF.